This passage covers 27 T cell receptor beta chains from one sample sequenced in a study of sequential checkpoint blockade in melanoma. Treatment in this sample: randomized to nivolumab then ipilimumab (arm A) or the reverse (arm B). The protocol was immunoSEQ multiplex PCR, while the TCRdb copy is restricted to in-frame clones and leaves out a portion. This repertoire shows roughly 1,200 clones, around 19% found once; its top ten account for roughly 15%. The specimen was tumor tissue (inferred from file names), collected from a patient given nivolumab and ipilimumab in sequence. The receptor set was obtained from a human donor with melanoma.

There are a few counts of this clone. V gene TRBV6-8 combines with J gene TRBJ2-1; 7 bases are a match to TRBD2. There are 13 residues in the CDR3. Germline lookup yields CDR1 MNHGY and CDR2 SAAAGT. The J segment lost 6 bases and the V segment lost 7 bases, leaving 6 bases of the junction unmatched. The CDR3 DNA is TGTGCCAGCACCGGGACTACACCCAATGAGCAGTTCTTC. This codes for CASTGTTPNEQFF.

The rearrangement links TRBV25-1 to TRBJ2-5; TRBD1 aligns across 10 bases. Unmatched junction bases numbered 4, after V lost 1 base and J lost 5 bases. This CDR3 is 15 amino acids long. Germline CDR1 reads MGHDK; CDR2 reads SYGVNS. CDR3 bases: TGTGCCAGCAGTGAATCGACAGGGGGCTTGGAGACCCAGTACTTC. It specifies CASSESTGGLETQYF.

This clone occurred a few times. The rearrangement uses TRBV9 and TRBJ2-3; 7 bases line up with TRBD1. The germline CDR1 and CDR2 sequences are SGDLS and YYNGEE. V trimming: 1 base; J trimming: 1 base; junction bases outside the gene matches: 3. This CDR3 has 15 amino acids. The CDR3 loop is CASSVRGGGTDTQYF. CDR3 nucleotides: TGTGCCAGCAGCGTAAGAGGGGGCGGCACAGATACGCAGTATTTT.

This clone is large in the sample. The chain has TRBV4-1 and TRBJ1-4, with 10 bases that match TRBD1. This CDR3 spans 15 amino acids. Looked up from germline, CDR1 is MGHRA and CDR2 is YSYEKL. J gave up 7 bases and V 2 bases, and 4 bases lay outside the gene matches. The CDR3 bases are TGCGCCAGCAGCCAAATGGACAGGGGGATTGAAAAACTGTTTTTT. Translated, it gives CASSQMDRGIEKLFF.

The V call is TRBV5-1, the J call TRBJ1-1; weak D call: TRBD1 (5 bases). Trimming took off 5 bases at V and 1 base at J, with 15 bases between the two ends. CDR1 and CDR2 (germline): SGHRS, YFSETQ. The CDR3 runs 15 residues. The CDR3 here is CASSNGFGGNTEAFF. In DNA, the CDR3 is TGCGCCAGCAGTAACGGTTTCGGGGGGAACACTGAAGCTTTCTTT.

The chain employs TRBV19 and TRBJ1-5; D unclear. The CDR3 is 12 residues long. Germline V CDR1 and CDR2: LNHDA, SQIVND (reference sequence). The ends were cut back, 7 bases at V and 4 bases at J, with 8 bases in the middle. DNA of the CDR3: TGTGCCAGTACCCGGCTAAATCAGCCCCAGCATTTT. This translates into CASTRLNQPQHF.

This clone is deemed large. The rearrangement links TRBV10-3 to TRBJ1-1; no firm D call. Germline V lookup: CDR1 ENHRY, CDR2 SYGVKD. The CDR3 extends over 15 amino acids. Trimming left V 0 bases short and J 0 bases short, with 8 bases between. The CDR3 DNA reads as TGTGCCATCAGTGAGTCGAGGTGGATGAACACTGAAGCTTTCTTT. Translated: CAISESRWMNTEAFF.

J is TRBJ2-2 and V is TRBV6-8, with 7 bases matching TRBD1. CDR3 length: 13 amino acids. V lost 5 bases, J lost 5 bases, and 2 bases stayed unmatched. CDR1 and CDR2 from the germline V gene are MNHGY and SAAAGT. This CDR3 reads CASSDRVTGELFF. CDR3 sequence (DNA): TGTGCCAGCAGTGACAGGGTTACCGGGGAGCTGTTTTTT.

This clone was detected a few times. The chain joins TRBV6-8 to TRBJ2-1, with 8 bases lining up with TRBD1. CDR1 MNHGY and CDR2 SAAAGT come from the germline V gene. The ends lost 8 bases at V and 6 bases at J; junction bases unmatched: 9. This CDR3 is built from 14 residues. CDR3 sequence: CASEKGQELNEQFF. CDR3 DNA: TGTGCCAGCGAGAAGGGACAGGAACTCAATGAGCAGTTCTTC.

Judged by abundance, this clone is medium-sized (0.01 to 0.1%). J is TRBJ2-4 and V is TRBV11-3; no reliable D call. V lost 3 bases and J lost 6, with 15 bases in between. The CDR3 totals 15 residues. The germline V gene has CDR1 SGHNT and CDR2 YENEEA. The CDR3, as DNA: TGTGCCAGCAGCTTGGAAGGCAGGCAAGGAAACATTCAGTACTTC. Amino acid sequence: CASSLEGRQGNIQYF.

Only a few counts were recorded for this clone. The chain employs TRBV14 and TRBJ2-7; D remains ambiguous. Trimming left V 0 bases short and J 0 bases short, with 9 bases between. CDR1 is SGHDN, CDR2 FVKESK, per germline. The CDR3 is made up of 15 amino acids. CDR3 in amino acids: CASSQEDVGSYEQYF. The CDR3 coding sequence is TGTGCCAGCAGCCAAGAGGATGTTGGCTCCTACGAGCAGTACTTC. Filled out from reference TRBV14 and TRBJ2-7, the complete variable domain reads EAGVTQFPSHSVIEKGQTVTLRCDPISGHDNLYWYRRVMGKEIKFLLHFVKESKQDESGMPNNRFLAERTGGTYSTLKVQPAELEDSGVYFCASSQEDVGSYEQYFGPGTRLTVT.

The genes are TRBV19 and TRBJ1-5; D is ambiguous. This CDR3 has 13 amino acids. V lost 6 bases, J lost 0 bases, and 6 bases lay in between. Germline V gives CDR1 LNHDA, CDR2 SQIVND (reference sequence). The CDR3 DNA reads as TGTGCCAGTAGCCTCAATAGCAATCAGCCCCAGCATTTT. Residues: CASSLNSNQPQHF.

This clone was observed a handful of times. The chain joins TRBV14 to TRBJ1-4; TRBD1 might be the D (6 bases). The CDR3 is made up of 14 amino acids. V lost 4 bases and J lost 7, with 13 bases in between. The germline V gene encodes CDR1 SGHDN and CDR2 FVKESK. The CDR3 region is CASSRGGAGEKLFF. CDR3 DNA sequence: TGTGCCAGCAGCCGAGGGGGGGCCGGTGAAAAACTGTTTTTT. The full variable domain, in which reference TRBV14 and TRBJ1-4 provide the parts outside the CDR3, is EAGVTQFPSHSVIEKGQTVTLRCDPISGHDNLYWYRRVMGKEIKFLLHFVKESKQDESGMPNNRFLAERTGGTYSTLKVQPAELEDSGVYFCASSRGGAGEKLFFGSGTQLSVL.

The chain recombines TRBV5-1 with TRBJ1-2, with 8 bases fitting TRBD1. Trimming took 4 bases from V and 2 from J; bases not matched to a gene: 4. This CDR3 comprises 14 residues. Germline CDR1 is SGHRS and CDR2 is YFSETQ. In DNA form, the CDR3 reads TGCGCCAGCAGCACCCGGACAGGGAACTATGGCTACACCTTC. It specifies CASSTRTGNYGYTF.

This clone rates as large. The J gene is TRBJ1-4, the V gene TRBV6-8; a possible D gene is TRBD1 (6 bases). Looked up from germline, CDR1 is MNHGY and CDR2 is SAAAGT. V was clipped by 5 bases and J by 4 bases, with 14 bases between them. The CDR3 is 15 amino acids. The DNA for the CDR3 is TGTGCCAGCAGTCTACAGGGTAACGTTAATGAAAAACTGTTTTTT. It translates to CASSLQGNVNEKLFF.

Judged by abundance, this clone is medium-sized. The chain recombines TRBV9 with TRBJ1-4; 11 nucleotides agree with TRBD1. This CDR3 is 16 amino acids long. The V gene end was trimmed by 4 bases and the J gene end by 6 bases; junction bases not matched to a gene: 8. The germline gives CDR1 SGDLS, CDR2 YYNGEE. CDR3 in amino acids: CASSPHAGQGDEKLFF. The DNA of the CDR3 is TGTGCCAGCAGCCCTCATGCGGGACAGGGGGATGAAAAACTGTTTTTT. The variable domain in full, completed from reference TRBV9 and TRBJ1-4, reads DSGVTQTPKHLITATGQRVTLRCSPRSGDLSVYWYQQSLDQGLQFLIQYYNGEERAKGNILERFSAQQFPDLHSELNLSSLELGDSALYFCASSPHAGQGDEKLFFGSGTQLSVL.

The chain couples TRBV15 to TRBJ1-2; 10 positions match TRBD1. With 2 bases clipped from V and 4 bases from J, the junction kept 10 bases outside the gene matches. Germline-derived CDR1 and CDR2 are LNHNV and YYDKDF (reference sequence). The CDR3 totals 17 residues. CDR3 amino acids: CATSRPLTGGGGYGYTF. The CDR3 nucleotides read TGTGCCACCAGCAGACCACTGACAGGGGGCGGCGGCTATGGCTACACCTTC.

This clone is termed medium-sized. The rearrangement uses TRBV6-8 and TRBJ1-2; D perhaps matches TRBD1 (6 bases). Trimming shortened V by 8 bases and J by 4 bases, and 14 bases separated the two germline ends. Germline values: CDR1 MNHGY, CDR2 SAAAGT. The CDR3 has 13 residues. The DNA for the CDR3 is TGTGCCAGCGGACGACAGGAAGTCTATGGCTACACCTTC. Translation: CASGRQEVYGYTF.

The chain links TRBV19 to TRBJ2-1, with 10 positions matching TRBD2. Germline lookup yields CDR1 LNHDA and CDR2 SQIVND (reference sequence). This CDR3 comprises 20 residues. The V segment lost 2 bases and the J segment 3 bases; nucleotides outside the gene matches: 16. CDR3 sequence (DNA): TGTGCCAGTAGTATAAACCCTCGGCTAGCGGGGGCCAACCTCTACAATGAGCAGTTCTTC. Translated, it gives CASSINPRLAGANLYNEQFF.

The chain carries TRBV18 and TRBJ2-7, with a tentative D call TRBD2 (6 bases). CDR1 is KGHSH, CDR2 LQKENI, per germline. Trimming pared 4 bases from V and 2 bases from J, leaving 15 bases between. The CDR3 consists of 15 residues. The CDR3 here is CASSRPGLAPYEQYF. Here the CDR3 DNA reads TGTGCCAGCTCACGTCCGGGACTGGCCCCCTACGAGCAGTACTTC.

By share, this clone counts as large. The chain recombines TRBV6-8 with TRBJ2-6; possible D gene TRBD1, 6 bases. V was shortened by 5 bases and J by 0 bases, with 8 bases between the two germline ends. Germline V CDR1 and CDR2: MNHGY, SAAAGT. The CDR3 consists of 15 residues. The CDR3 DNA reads TGTGCCAGCAGTGAGGACAGCTCTGGGGCCAACGTCCTGACTTTC. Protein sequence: CASSEDSSGANVLTF.

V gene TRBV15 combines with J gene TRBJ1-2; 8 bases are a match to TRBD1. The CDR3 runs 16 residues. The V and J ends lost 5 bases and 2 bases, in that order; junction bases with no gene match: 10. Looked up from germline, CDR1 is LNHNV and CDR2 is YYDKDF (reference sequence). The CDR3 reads CATSANIGQGNYGYTF. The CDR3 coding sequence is TGTGCCACCAGCGCTAATATCGGACAGGGAAACTATGGCTACACCTTC.

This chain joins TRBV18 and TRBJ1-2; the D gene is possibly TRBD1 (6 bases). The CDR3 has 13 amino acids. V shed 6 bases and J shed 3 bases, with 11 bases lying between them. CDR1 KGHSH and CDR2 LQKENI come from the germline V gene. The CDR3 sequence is CASSPDRYYGYTF. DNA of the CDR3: TGTGCCAGCTCTCCAGACAGGTACTATGGCTACACCTTC.

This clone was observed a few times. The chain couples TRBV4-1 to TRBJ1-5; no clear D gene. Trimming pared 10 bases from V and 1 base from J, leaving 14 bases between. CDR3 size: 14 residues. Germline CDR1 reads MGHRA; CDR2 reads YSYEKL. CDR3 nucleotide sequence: TGCGCCATCCCCCGAGAGGGAAGCAATCAGCCCCAGCATTTT. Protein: CAIPREGSNQPQHF.

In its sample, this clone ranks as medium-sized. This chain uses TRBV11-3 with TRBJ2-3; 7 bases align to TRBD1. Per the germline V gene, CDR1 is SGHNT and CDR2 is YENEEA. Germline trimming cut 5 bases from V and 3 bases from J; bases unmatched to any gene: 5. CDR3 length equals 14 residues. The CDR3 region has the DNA TGTGCCAGCAGCCGCGGACAGGATACAGATACGCAGTATTTT. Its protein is CASSRGQDTDTQYF.

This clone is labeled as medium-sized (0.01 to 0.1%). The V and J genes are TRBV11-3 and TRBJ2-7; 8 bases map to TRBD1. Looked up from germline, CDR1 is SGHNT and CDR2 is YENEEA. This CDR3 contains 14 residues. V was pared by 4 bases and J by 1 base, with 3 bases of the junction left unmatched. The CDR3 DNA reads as TGTGCCAGCAGCTCACAGGGGGGATCCTACGAGCAGTACTTC. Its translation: CASSSQGGSYEQYF.

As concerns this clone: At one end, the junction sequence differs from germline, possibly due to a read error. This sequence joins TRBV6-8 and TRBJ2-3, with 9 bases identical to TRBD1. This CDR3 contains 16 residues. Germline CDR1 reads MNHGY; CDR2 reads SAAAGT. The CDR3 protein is CASSDSGTGSTDTQYF. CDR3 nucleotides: TGTGCCAGCAGTGACTCAGGGACAGGGAGCACAGATACGCAGTATTTT.